This T cell receptor beta chain was found in a study of cytomegalovirus exposure and HLA in healthy donors. Researchers ran the PCR with 60 Vbeta and 13 Jbeta primers. Sequencing used immunoSEQ multiplex PCR; TCRdb keeps in-frame clones, though not all of them. Here the sample spans about 150,000 clones, roughly 80% being singletons. The receptor was isolated from a woman aged 35 to 49 in good health and CMV-seronegative. The sequencing sample was made of PBMCs.

The chain's CDR3 is CASRLQGGDYEQYF. The CDR3 DNA follows: TGTGCCAGCAGACTACAGGGGGGAGACTACGAGCAGTACTTC. The genes are TRBV7-8 and TRBJ2-7, with 8 nucleotides matching TRBD1. V trimming: 6 bases; J trimming: 3 bases; junction bases outside the gene matches: 7. Germline-derived CDR1 and CDR2 are SGHVS and FQNEAQ. The CDR3 length is 14 residues. Full variable domain (missing parts from reference TRBV7-8 and TRBJ2-7): GAGVSQSPRYKVAKRGQDVALRCDPISGHVSLFWYQQALGQGPEFLTYFQNEAQLDKSGLPSDRFFAERPEGSVSTLKIQRTQQEDSAVYLCASRLQGGDYEQYFGPGTRLTVT.